Listed below are T cell receptor beta chains from one sample, sequenced in a study of technical replicates of blood from a few donors. The repertoire was sequenced with immunoSEQ multiplex PCR; TCRdb's copy has only in-frame clones and lacks some. Among more than 65,000 clones listed, about 81% were seen once. The sample consisted of PBMCs. Every receptor here comes from a human donor in good health. Some clones in this sample may be carry-over from other donors' samples. Both conserved end residues are part of each CDR3. A D gene is named only where the DNA matches it firmly. Where a row states a size, it is once, few, many or the class of an expanded clone; other rows omit it.

TRBV2,-,-,TRBJ1-2,TGTGCCAGCAGTGAAGGGCAGGGCTATGGCTACACCTTC,CASSEGQGYGYTF
TRBV4-2,-,-,TRBJ1-1,TGTGCCAGCAGCCAACACGGCGGGGCCGGGACTGAAGCTTTCTTT,CASSQHGGAGTEAFF
TRBV5-1,-,TRBD1,TRBJ1-1,TGCGCCAGCAACCTAAGGACAGGGGTGTCTGAAGCTTTCTTT,CASNLRTGVSEAFF
TRBV10-1,few,-,TRBJ1-5,TGCGCCAGCAGTGAGTCGATCAGCCCCAAGCGTTTT,CASSESISPKRF
TRBV10-3,-,-,TRBJ2-6,TGTGCCATCAGTTTCGCGGGGGCAAGGGACAACGTCCTGACTTTC,CAISFAGARDNVLTF
TRBV15,-,-,TRBJ2-5,TGTGCCACCAGCGATTTTAGGGACTCCCAAGAGACCCAGTACTTC,CATSDFRDSQETQYF
TRBV6-6,-,-,TRBJ1-5,TGTGCCAGCGAAAGCGACGGGTCTAGCAATCAGCCCCAGCATTTT,CASESDGSSNQPQHF
TRBV30,-,TRBD2,TRBJ2-3,TGTGCCTGGAGTATAGCGGGGGGGCAGTATTTT,CAWSIAGGQYF
TRBV29-1,-,TRBD2,TRBJ2-1,TGCAGCGGTGTAAGCGGGAGGGGTGGGCCTGAGCAGTTCTTC,CSGVSGRGGPEQFF
TRBV4-1,-,-,TRBJ2-3,TGCGCCAGCAGCCAAGAGACAGGTTCCGATACGCAGTATTTT,CASSQETGSDTQYF
TRBV2,-,TRBD1,TRBJ1-4,TGTGCCAGCAGGGCGAGGGACAGTCCTAATGAAAAACTGTTTTTT,CASRARDSPNEKLFF
TRBV11-2,-,-,TRBJ2-3,TGTGCCAGCAGCTGGCCGGGGGATACGCAGTATTTT,CASSWPGDTQYF
TRBV7-2,once,-,TRBJ1-2,TGTGCCAGCACCCGGGGCTATGGCTACACCTTC,CASTRGYGYTF
TRBV6-5,-,-,TRBJ2-7,TGTGCCAGCAGTTACTCCCCCCCGGGAACTTACGAGCAGTACTTC,CASSYSPPGTYEQYF
TRBV30,few,-,TRBJ1-5,TGTGCCTGGCAGCGAAGCTCGGGGCCCCAGCATTTT,CAWQRSSGPQHF
TRBV5-5,-,TRBD1,TRBJ1-6,TGTGCCAGCAGCGCGACAGGGCCTGATTCACCCCTCCACTTT,CASSATGPDSPLHF
TRBV19,-,TRBD1,TRBJ2-2,TGTGCCAGTAGTCCTGACCGGGACAGGCGCAACACCGGGGAGCTGTTTTTT,CASSPDRDRRNTGELFF
TRBV7-3,-,TRBD2,TRBJ2-3,TGTGCCAGCAGCCGTAGCGGGGGGGCCACAGATACGCAGTATTTT,CASSRSGGATDTQYF
TRBV5-4,few,-,TRBJ1-1,TGTGCCAGCCGAACCTATCCGGTCGCGGCTTTCTTT,CASRTYPVAAFF
TRBV5-1,-,TRBD1,TRBJ1-4,TGCGCCAGCAGCTTACAGGGGGCGAGTATTAATGAAAAACTGTTTTTT,CASSLQGASINEKLFF
TRBV5-1,few,TRBD1,TRBJ1-1,TGCGCCAGCAGCTTGGCTGGACAGGGGAACACTGAAGCTTTCTTT,CASSLAGQGNTEAFF
TRBV4-1,-,-,TRBJ2-2,TGCGCCAGCAGCCTGGAGGGCGCGAACACCGGGGAGCTGTTTTTT,CASSLEGANTGELFF
TRBV6-5,-,-,TRBJ2-7,TGTGCCAGCAGCCCCCCCCAGGGCAGGGGCTACGAGCAGTACTTC,CASSPPQGRGYEQYF
TRBV4-3,-,TRBD2,TRBJ2-3,TGCGCCAGCAGCCAAGGGGCGGGGGGGCCCAACACAGATACGCAGTATTTT,CASSQGAGGPNTDTQYF
TRBV7-2,-,TRBD2,TRBJ2-7,TGTGCCAGCAGCTTAGAGGCGGGAGAGGTATACGAGCAGTACTTC,CASSLEAGEVYEQYF
TRBV7-9,-,-,TRBJ1-6,TGTGCCAGCAGCCCACCACCCGGGAGCTCCTATAATTCACCCCTCCACTTT,CASSPPPGSSYNSPLHF
TRBV29-1,-,-,TRBJ1-5,TGCAGCGTTGCAGGGGAACCCAATCAGCCCCAGCATTTT,CSVAGEPNQPQHF
TRBV4-2,-,TRBD1,TRBJ1-6,TGTGCCAGCAGCCAAGTTATAGGGACAGCCAGCCGATACCTCCACTTT,CASSQVIGTASRYLHF
TRBV19,-,-,TRBJ1-1,TGTGCCAGTAGGACTGCAGGGATCACTGAAGCTTTCTTT,CASRTAGITEAFF
TRBV5-6,-,-,TRBJ2-3,TGTGCCAGCAGCCTCTATCAACTAGTATTCACAGATACGCAGTATTTT,CASSLYQLVFTDTQYF
TRBV7-2,-,-,TRBJ2-7,TGTGCCAGCAGCTTAGCTAGCGGCTTCTCCTACGAGCAGTACTTC,CASSLASGFSYEQYF